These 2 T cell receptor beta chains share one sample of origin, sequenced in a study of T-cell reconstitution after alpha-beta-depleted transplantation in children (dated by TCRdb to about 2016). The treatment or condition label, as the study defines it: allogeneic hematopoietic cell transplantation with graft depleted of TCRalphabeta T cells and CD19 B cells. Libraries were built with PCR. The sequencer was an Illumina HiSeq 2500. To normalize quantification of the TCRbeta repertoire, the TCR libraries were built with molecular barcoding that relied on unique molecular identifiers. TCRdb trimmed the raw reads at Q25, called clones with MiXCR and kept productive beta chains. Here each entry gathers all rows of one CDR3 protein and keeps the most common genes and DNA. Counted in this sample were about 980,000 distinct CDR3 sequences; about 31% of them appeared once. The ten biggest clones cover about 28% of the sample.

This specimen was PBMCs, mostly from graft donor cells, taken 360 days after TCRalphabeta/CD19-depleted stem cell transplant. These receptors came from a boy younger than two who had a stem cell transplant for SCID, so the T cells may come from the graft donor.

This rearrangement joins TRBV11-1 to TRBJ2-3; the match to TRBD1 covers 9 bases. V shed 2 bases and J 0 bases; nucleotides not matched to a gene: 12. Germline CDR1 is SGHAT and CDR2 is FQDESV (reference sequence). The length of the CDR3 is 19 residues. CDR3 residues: CASSLLSGTGNPSTDTQYF. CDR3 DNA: TGTGCCAGCAGCTTATTATCCGGGACAGGGAATCCTAGCACAGATACGCAGTATTTT.

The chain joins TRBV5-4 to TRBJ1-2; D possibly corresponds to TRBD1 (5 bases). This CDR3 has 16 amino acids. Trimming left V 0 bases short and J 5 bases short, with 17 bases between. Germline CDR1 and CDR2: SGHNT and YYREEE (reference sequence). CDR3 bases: TGTGCCAGCAGCTTGGAAGGGCGGGGCAGGGCATATGGCTACACCTTC. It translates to CASSLEGRGRAYGYTF.